The 10 T cell receptor beta chains given below trace back to one sample, sequenced in a study of neurological immune-mediated disorders. MiXCR was run by TCRdb on the 5' RACE reads, yielding one entry per CDR3 protein. This table holds some 60,000 distinct CDR3 sequences, about 2.5% found once. Sequenced input: PBMCs. The source of these receptors is a man between 45 and 60 years old with multiple sclerosis.

At least ten counts were recorded for this clonotype. The chain carries TRBV7-2 and TRBJ2-2; D is undetermined. The V and J ends lost 6 bases and 2 bases respectively, with 1 base between them. The germline CDR1 and CDR2 sequences are SGHTA and FQGNSA. The CDR3 covers 11 residues. The CDR3 loop is CASRNTGELFF. CDR3 DNA: TGTGCCAGCAGAAACACCGGGGAGCTGTTTTTT.

In this sample, this clonotype turned up many times. The chain couples TRBV7-2 to TRBJ2-3; perhaps TRBD2 as D (5 bases). There are 15 residues in the CDR3. From germline, CDR1 is SGHTA and CDR2 FQGNSA. V was cut by 3 bases and J by 3 bases, with 13 bases left in between. The CDR3 nucleotides are TGTGCCAGCAGCTTGGTTGGGAGAGCGACAGATACGCAGTATTTT. Encoded protein: CASSLVGRATDTQYF. Drawing the rest from reference TRBV7-2 and TRBJ2-3, the complete variable domain is GAGVSQSPSNKVTEKGKDVELRCDPISGHTALYWYRQSLGQGLEFLIYFQGNSAPDKSGLPSDRFSAERTGGSVSTLTIQRTQQEDSAVYLCASSLVGRATDTQYFGPGTRLTVL.

This clonotype was picked up a small number of times. V and J are TRBV12-2 and TRBJ2-7; the table assigns TRBD2, which was not confirmed against the DNA. TRBV12-2 is reported as a pseudogene. The CDR3 contains 15 residues. CDR3 in amino acids: CASRPRLAGGKEQYF. The CDR3 DNA is TGTGCAAGTCGGCCGCGACTAGCGGGGGGGAAAGAGCAGTACTTC.

Note on this clonotype: A read error may explain this, as a much larger clone is one base away. The chain has TRBV10-3 and TRBJ2-1; 9 bases map to TRBD2. The J segment lost 10 bases and the V segment lost 5 bases, leaving 12 bases of the junction unmatched. The CDR3 has 15 residues. Germline V gives CDR1 ENHRY, CDR2 SYGVKD. The CDR3 region is CAISPHSGGWREQFF. DNA for the CDR3: TGTGCCATCAGTCCCCACAGCGGGGGGTGGAGGGAGCAGTTCTTC.

The chain joins TRBV7-2 to TRBJ1-4; 10 bases are a match to TRBD1. V dropped 5 bases and J dropped 8; count of bases not matched to a gene: 5. Germline CDR1 is SGHTA and CDR2 is FQGNSA. The CDR3 extends over 14 amino acids. CDR3 in amino acids: CASSPGTGAEKLFF. In DNA form, the CDR3 reads TGTGCCAGCAGCCCCGGGACAGGGGCCGAAAAACTGTTTTTT.

This clonotype was counted at least ten times. The chain employs TRBV7-2 and TRBJ2-5; D possibly corresponds to TRBD1 (6 bases). Deletions cut 4 bases from V and 7 bases from J, with 19 bases between. This CDR3 is built from 15 residues. Germline V CDR1 and CDR2: SGHTA, FQGNSA. The CDR3 is CASSSEVSTGRTQYF. The CDR3 nucleotides read TGTGCCAGCAGCTCAGAAGTGTCTACAGGGCGGACCCAGTACTTC.

This clonotype was observed many times. The chain couples TRBV5-1 to TRBJ2-1, with 7 bases identical to TRBD2. The trim removed 3 bases at V and 3 bases at J, leaving 6 bases unmatched. This CDR3 contains 15 residues. The germline CDR1 and CDR2 sequences are SGHRS and YFSETQ. The CDR3 loop is CASSSSGTDYNEQFF. The CDR3, as DNA: TGCGCCAGCAGCTCGAGCGGGACGGACTACAATGAGCAGTTCTTC.

By sample fraction, this clonotype is large (0.1 to 1%). The chain joins TRBV9 to TRBJ2-3, with D uncertain. The CDR3 totals 13 residues. The V and J ends lost 4 bases and 4 bases respectively, with 10 bases between them. Germline V gene sequence: CDR1 SGDLS, CDR2 YYNGEE. CDR3 region: CASSTARADTQYF. The DNA for the CDR3 is TGTGCCAGCAGCACCGCTAGGGCAGATACGCAGTATTTT.

This clonotype was recorded at least ten times. The J gene is TRBJ1-6, the V gene TRBV4-3; D not resolved. CDR3 length: 15 amino acids. Between the trimmed V and J ends, which lost 1 base and 10 bases, there was a span of 14 bases. CDR1 is LGHNA, CDR2 YSLEER, per germline. DNA of the CDR3: TGCGCCAGCAGCCAAGCCTACAGTCTTCGGTCACCCCTCCACTTT. Translated, it gives CASSQAYSLRSPLHF.

In its sample, this clonotype was seen many times. The rearrangement joins TRBV4-3 to TRBJ1-1; D unclear. V was trimmed by 0 bases and J by 1 base, leaving 6 bases between them. Germline V gene sequence: CDR1 LGHNA, CDR2 YSLEER. The CDR3 is 14 amino acids. Here the CDR3 DNA reads TGCGCCAGCAGCCAAGATCTCAGGAACACTGAAGCTTTCTTT. It yields the protein CASSQDLRNTEAFF.